Listed below are T cell receptor beta chains from one sample, sequenced in a study of T cells in Graves' hyperthyroidism and ophthalmopathy. TCRdb independently ran MiXCR on the multiplex PCR reads; one entry per CDR3 protein. Here the sample spans about 400,000 distinct CDR3 sequences, more than 13% being singletons. Sequenced input: blood. These receptor sequences come from a woman aged 25 to 39 with Graves' hyperthyroidism. CDR3s include the opening cysteine and the closing phenylalanine or tryptophan. A D gene is named only where the DNA matches it firmly. Clone sizes are given selectively: once, few, many, or a class where the clone is expanded.

clone_size	d_call	j_call	v_call	cdr3_aa	cdr3_nt
many	NA	TRBJ2-1	TRBV19	CASSIVASNEQFF	TGTGCCAGTAGTATAGTGGCCAGCAATGAGCAGTTCTTC
many	TRBD2	TRBJ2-7	TRBV20-1	CSARVAGGPSKYEQYF	TGCAGTGCTAGAGTAGCGGGAGGGCCCTCCAAATACGAGCAGTACTTC
NA	NA	TRBJ2-7	TRBV19	CASSTSQNSGPYEQYF	TGTGCCAGTAGTACCTCACAGAATTCGGGGCCTTACGAGCAGTACTTC
NA	TRBD1	TRBJ2-1	TRBV10-3	CAISKQGNDEQFF	TGTGCCATCAGTAAACAGGGGAACGATGAGCAGTTCTTC
many	NA	TRBJ2-1	TRBV11-2	CASSLGTHLTRQQFF	TGTGCCAGCAGCTTAGGGACCCACCTTACAAGGCAGCAGTTCTTC
many	TRBD2	TRBJ2-1	TRBV11-2	CASSLGVAGTYNEQFF	TGTGCCAGCAGCTTAGGGGTAGCGGGAACCTACAATGAGCAGTTCTTC
many	NA	TRBJ2-7	TRBV20-1	CSANHLRGPFDEQYF	TGCAGTGCGAACCACCTCCGGGGTCCCTTCGACGAGCAGTACTTC
NA	TRBD2	TRBJ2-1	TRBV15	CATSREITSGRNEQFF	TGTGCCACCAGCAGGGAGATAACTAGCGGGAGGAATGAGCAGTTCTTC
few	NA	TRBJ2-3	TRBV6-2/TRBV6-3	CASSASLHRTDTQYF	TGTGCCAGCAGCGCCAGTCTTCACCGCACAGATACGCAGTATTTT
many	TRBD2	TRBJ2-3	TRBV20-1	CSAITGTSGGDTQYF	TGCAGTGCTATCACCGGGACTAGCGGAGGTGATACGCAGTATTTT
few	TRBD2	TRBJ2-3	TRBV25-1	CASSEGGRARTDTQYF	TGTGCCAGCAGTGAAGGTGGGAGGGCTCGCACAGATACGCAGTATTTT
few	TRBD1	TRBJ2-7	TRBV5-4	CASSLGGQGLYEQYF	TGTGCCAGCAGCTTGGGGGGACAGGGACTCTACGAGCAGTACTTC
few	TRBD1	TRBJ2-5	TRBV20-1	CSATTGDWAVQYQETQYF	TGCAGTGCTACAACAGGGGATTGGGCGGTCCAGTACCAAGAGACCCAGTACTTC
many	NA	TRBJ2-7	TRBV20-1	CSARSGIVYEQYF	TGCAGTGCTAGGTCCGGGATAGTGTACGAGCAGTACTTC
NA	TRBD2	TRBJ2-1	TRBV5-1	CASSPGTRVNEQFF	TGCGCCAGCAGCCCCGGGACTAGGGTGAATGAGCAGTTCTTC
many	NA	TRBJ2-7	TRBV7-3	CASSLGLGDEQYF	TGTGCCAGCAGCTTAGGGCTGGGGGACGAGCAGTACTTC
NA	TRBD1	TRBJ2-7	TRBV12-3/TRBV12-4	CASSLDRGRPHEQYF	TGTGCCAGCAGCCTAGACAGGGGGCGCCCCCACGAGCAGTACTTC
few	NA	TRBJ1-3	TRBV20-1	CSAMSSGNTIYF	TGCAGTGCTATGAGCTCTGGAAACACCATATATTTT
many	TRBD1	TRBJ2-5	TRBV9	CASSVGNDRGETQYF	TGTGCCAGCAGCGTAGGTAACGACAGGGGAGAGACCCAGTACTTC
many	NA	TRBJ1-1	TRBV20-1	CSAAGGFGAGNTEAFF	TGCAGTGCCGCCGGGGGATTCGGAGCGGGGAACACTGAAGCTTTCTTT
few	NA	TRBJ2-4	TRBV6-1	CASRRRDSTLQYF	TGTGCCAGCAGACGGCGTGACTCGACCCTTCAGTACTTC
NA	NA	TRBJ1-1	TRBV7-9	CASSSDGSEAFF	TGTGCCAGCAGCTCTGACGGCTCTGAAGCTTTCTTT
NA	TRBD1	TRBJ2-7	TRBV7-2	CASRSDRDSSYEQYF	TGTGCCAGCAGGAGCGACAGGGATAGCTCCTACGAGCAGTACTTC
many	TRBD1	TRBJ2-7	TRBV9	CASSVGFLTGSGGEQYF	TGTGCCAGCAGCGTCGGGTTCCTGACAGGGTCCGGCGGCGAGCAGTACTTC
few	NA	TRBJ2-7	TRBV27	CASSAGTLGHEQYF	TGTGCCAGCAGCGCAGGGACCCTCGGCCACGAGCAGTACTTC
NA	NA	TRBJ2-2	TRBV20-1	CSARDPREAGELFF	TGCAGTGCTAGAGACCCCAGGGAGGCCGGGGAGCTGTTTTTT
many	TRBD1	TRBJ1-2	TRBV7-2	CASSFGQGESGYTF	TGTGCCAGCAGCTTTGGGCAGGGGGAGAGTGGCTACACCTTC
few	NA	TRBJ2-5	TRBV3-1	CASSHGLDRGVVYF	TGTGCCAGCAGCCACGGCCTGGACCGCGGTGTTGTGTACTTC
many	TRBD2	TRBJ2-1	TRBV12-3/TRBV12-4	CASSPGTSGPGQFF	TGTGCCAGCAGTCCCGGGACTAGCGGTCCGGGGCAGTTCTTC
many	NA	TRBJ1-1	TRBV7-2	CASSLVFRDWGTEAFF	TGTGCCAGCAGCTTAGTATTTAGGGACTGGGGAACTGAAGCTTTCTTT
NA	NA	TRBJ2-7	TRBV2	CASSGQGGIYEQYF	TGTGCCAGCAGTGGCCAGGGAGGAATCTACGAGCAGTACTTC
NA	NA	TRBJ1-5	TRBV19	CATTMGAGQPQHF	TGTGCCACCACTATGGGGGCAGGTCAGCCCCAGCATTTT
many	TRBD1	TRBJ2-7	TRBV5-1	CASGEGANLYEQYF	TGCGCCAGCGGCGAGGGGGCCAACCTCTACGAGCAGTACTTC
NA	TRBD2	TRBJ2-2	TRBV9	CASSHFGTSVSTGELFF	TGTGCCAGCAGCCACTTTGGGACTAGCGTATCCACCGGGGAGCTGTTTTTT
many	NA	TRBJ1-5	TRBV30	CAWSRSNQPQHF	TGTGCCTGGAGTCGAAGCAATCAGCCCCAGCATTTT
few	TRBD1	TRBJ1-6	TRBV6-1	CASSRNRGRLSPLHF	TGTGCCAGCAGCCGTAACAGGGGACGGCTTTCACCCCTCCACTTT
NA	TRBD2	TRBJ2-2	TRBV29-1	CSVESGRSLGELFF	TGCAGCGTGGAGAGCGGGAGGTCCCTCGGGGAGCTGTTTTTT
few	NA	TRBJ1-1	TRBV7-9	CASSFGQPNTEAFF	TGTGCCAGCAGCTTCGGACAGCCCAACACTGAAGCTTTCTTT
many	NA	TRBJ1-1	TRBV19	CASKKQQGNTEAFF	TGTGCCAGTAAAAAACAACAGGGTAACACTGAAGCTTTCTTT
NA	NA	TRBJ1-4	TRBV4-1	CASSPLDSGIEKLFF	TGCGCCAGCAGCCCCCTGGACAGCGGAATTGAAAAACTGTTTTTT
many	NA	TRBJ1-1	TRBV24-1	CATSDMWGTEAFF	TGTGCCACCAGTGATATGTGGGGCACTGAAGCTTTCTTT
once	NA	TRBJ1-1	TRBV14	CASSRDGWGTEAFF	TGTGCCAGCAGCCGGGACGGTTGGGGCACTGAAGCTTTCTTT
many	NA	TRBJ2-7	TRBV29-1	CSVAFQGGHEQYF	TGCAGCGTTGCGTTCCAGGGGGGCCACGAGCAGTACTTC
few	TRBD1	TRBJ2-7	TRBV5-8	CASSPRDSISYEQYF	TGTGCCAGCAGCCCCCGGGACAGTATCTCCTACGAGCAGTACTTC
few	TRBD1	TRBJ2-7	TRBV5-1	CASSLEGAPRYEQYF	TGCGCCAGCAGCTTGGAGGGGGCACCAAGGTACGAGCAGTACTTC
many	NA	TRBJ2-7	TRBV4-1	CASSQVGDYEQYF	TGCGCCAGCAGCCAAGTAGGAGACTACGAGCAGTACTTC
few	NA	TRBJ2-2	TRBV10-3	CAISGGTHTGELFF	TGTGCCATCAGTGGCGGGACTCACACCGGGGAGCTGTTTTTT
NA	NA	TRBJ1-1	TRBV12-3/TRBV12-4	CASRVLDTEAFF	TGTGCCAGCAGGGTTTTGGACACTGAAGCTTTCTTT
NA	NA	TRBJ2-7	TRBV19	CASSEAQTYEQYF	TGTGCCAGTAGTGAGGCACAGACCTACGAGCAGTACTTC
many	TRBD1	TRBJ2-1	TRBV12-3/TRBV12-4	CASSLRIDRDNRNEQFF	TGTGCCAGCAGTTTGAGAATTGACAGGGACAATCGGAATGAGCAGTTCTTC
NA	NA	TRBJ2-1	TRBV24-1	CATSDEGNNEQFF	TGTGCCACCAGTGATGAGGGGAACAATGAGCAGTTCTTC
many	TRBD1	TRBJ2-7	TRBV6-2/TRBV6-3	CASTEGARDSFSYEQYF	TGTGCCAGCACCGAAGGGGCCCGGGACAGTTTCTCCTACGAGCAGTACTTC
few	NA	TRBJ2-2	TRBV24-1	CATSGLDRTRAGELFF	TGTGCCACCAGTGGCCTCGACAGGACAAGGGCCGGGGAGCTGTTTTTT